A selection of T cell receptor beta chains follows, all from one sample in a study of cytomegalovirus exposure and HLA in healthy donors. Produced via immunoSEQ multiplex PCR; TCRdb's table is partial and in-frame only. The sample contains nearly 110,000 clones, around 69% of which appear only once. The sequenced sample was PBMCs. These receptors all stem from a man aged 18 to 35 in good health and CMV-seronegative. Both conserved end residues are part of each CDR3. A D gene is named only where the DNA matches it firmly. Size values are once, few and many counts, or a class for expanded clones, and some rows have none.

j_gene	v_gene	len	d_gene	abundance	CDR3aa	CDR3nt
TRBJ2-1	TRBV15	17	.	few	CATSRESAGRSYNEQFF	TGTGCCACCAGCAGGGAGTCGGCGGGGAGGTCCTACAATGAGCAGTTCTTC
TRBJ1-5	TRBV6-5	14	.	few	CASRETGRDQPQHF	TGTGCCAGCAGGGAGACAGGCCGGGATCAGCCCCAGCATTTT
TRBJ1-5	TRBV7-6	14	.	.	CASSLGEGNQPQHF	TGTGCCAGCAGCTTAGGGGAGGGGAATCAGCCCCAGCATTTT
TRBJ1-5	TRBV4-1	16	.	.	CASSQDGGGNNQPQHF	TGCGCCAGCAGCCAAGATGGTGGAGGAAACAATCAGCCCCAGCATTTT
TRBJ1-1	TRBV6-5	14	.	.	CASSYSSVNTEAFF	TGTGCCAGCAGTTACTCATCTGTAAACACTGAAGCTTTCTTT
TRBJ2-5	TRBV7-2	15	.	.	CASSPLGHAQETQYF	TGTGCCAGCAGCCCCTTGGGACACGCACAAGAGACCCAGTACTTC
TRBJ2-7	TRBV21-1	13	.	.	CASTLLADREQYF	TGTGCCAGCACCCTTCTTGCGGATCGGGAGCAGTACTTC
TRBJ2-1	TRBV15	15	TRBD1	.	CATSRDAGQGHEQFF	TGTGCCACCAGCAGAGATGCGGGACAGGGTCATGAGCAGTTCTTC
TRBJ1-5	TRBV6-1	15	.	.	CAIQEGSYVSQPQHF	TGTGCCATCCAGGAGGGGAGCTACGTGTCTCAGCCCCAGCATTTT
TRBJ2-7	TRBV5-4	15	.	.	CATMDRGIQPYEQYF	TGTGCCACCATGGACCGGGGGATACAACCCTACGAGCAGTACTTC
TRBJ1-1	TRBV6-5	15	.	once	CASTQRAGWDTEAFF	TGTGCCAGCACCCAGCGGGCAGGGTGGGACACTGAAGCTTTCTTT
TRBJ1-2	TRBV4-1	14	TRBD1	.	CASSQLGQGGGYTF	TGCGCCAGCAGCCAACTAGGACAGGGAGGCGGCTACACCTTC
TRBJ2-7	TRBV15	15	TRBD1	.	CATSRATGVSYEQYF	TGTGCCACCAGCAGAGCGACAGGGGTTTCCTACGAGCAGTACTTC
TRBJ2-6	TRBV9	19	.	.	CASSLATRHPGSGANVLTF	TGTGCCAGCAGCCTTGCTACGAGACACCCAGGCTCTGGGGCCAACGTCCTGACTTTC
TRBJ1-3	TRBV7-9	17	.	.	CASSLMGTPVSGNTIYF	TGTGCCAGCAGCTTAATGGGGACTCCAGTCTCTGGAAACACCATATATTTT
TRBJ2-2	TRBV29-1	14	.	.	CSARPRGNTGELFF	TGCAGCGCCCGCCCCAGGGGGAACACCGGGGAGCTGTTTTTT
TRBJ1-1	TRBV7-9	18	TRBD1	.	CASSLVDRGRIPNTEAFF	TGTGCCAGCAGCTTAGTGGACAGGGGGCGGATACCGAACACTGAAGCTTTCTTT
TRBJ2-7	TRBV9	14	TRBD2	many	CASSVFPSGYEQYF	TGTGCCAGCAGCGTTTTTCCTAGCGGCTACGAGCAGTACTTC
TRBJ1-4	TRBV15	15	.	few	CATSRDPGGSEKLFF	TGTGCCACCAGCAGAGATCCGGGAGGGTCTGAAAAACTGTTTTTT
TRBJ2-7	TRBV19	13	TRBD1	.	CASSQTGSYEQYF	TGTGCCAGTAGCCAGACAGGGAGCTACGAGCAGTACTTC
TRBJ2-1	TRBV9	16	TRBD1	.	CASSDGTGGSYNEQFF	TGTGCCAGCAGCGATGGGACAGGGGGGTCCTACAATGAGCAGTTCTTC
TRBJ1-1	TRBV5-1	16	.	few	CASSLEFGARVTEAFF	TGCGCCAGCAGCTTGGAGTTTGGGGCCAGGGTGACTGAAGCTTTCTTT
TRBJ2-7	TRBV27	13	.	once	CASSLYDMGEQYF	TGTGCCAGCAGTTTATATGACATGGGCGAGCAGTACTTC
TRBJ2-1	TRBV4-3	16	TRBD1	few	CASSQEGQGHYNEQFF	TGCGCCAGCAGCCAAGAGGGACAGGGTCACTACAATGAGCAGTTCTTC
TRBJ2-2	TRBV4-2	16	TRBD2	.	CASSQGSGGDTGELFF	TGTGCCAGCAGCCAAGGGAGCGGGGGAGACACCGGGGAGCTGTTTTTT
TRBJ1-5	TRBV2	15	.	.	CASSEEVNSNQPQHF	TGTGCCAGCAGTGAGGAGGTAAATAGCAATCAGCCCCAGCATTTT
TRBJ2-6	TRBV9	18	TRBD1	.	CASSVATGGGPGANVLTF	TGTGCCAGCAGCGTAGCTACAGGGGGCGGTCCTGGGGCCAACGTCCTGACTTTC
TRBJ2-7	TRBV14	15	TRBD1	.	CASSRPGGGSYEQYF	TGTGCCAGCAGCCGACCAGGGGGCGGCTCCTACGAGCAGTACTTC
TRBJ2-7	TRBV4-1	14	.	.	CASSQVTGSYEQYF	TGCGCCAGCAGCCAAGTAACAGGCTCCTACGAGCAGTACTTC
TRBJ2-3	TRBV19	14	TRBD2	.	CASSAAGGPDTQYF	TGTGCCAGTAGTGCGGCGGGGGGCCCAGATACGCAGTATTTT
TRBJ2-7	TRBV27	13	TRBD2	.	CASSPGRVDEQYF	TGTGCCAGCAGTCCGGGGAGGGTAGACGAGCAGTACTTC
TRBJ1-2	TRBV7-2	15	TRBD1	.	CASSLEPTGGYGYTF	TGTGCCAGCAGCTTAGAACCGACAGGGGGCTATGGCTACACCTTC
TRBJ1-2	TRBV6-1	12	.	few	CASSEGAYGYTF	TGTGCCAGCAGTGAAGGAGCCTATGGCTACACCTTC
TRBJ1-2	TRBV11-2	14	.	.	CASSSSVRGYGYTF	TGTGCCAGCAGCTCCTCCGTAAGGGGGTATGGCTACACCTTC
TRBJ1-2	TRBV19	15	.	.	CASTPRGQFNYGYTF	TGTGCCAGTACCCCCAGAGGACAGTTCAACTATGGCTACACCTTC
TRBJ1-4	TRBV7-8	12	.	.	CASSVSDEKLFF	TGTGCCAGCAGCGTATCAGATGAAAAACTGTTTTTT
TRBJ1-4	TRBV15	16	TRBD1	.	CATSRDMGTGGEKLFF	TGTGCCACCAGCAGAGATATGGGGACAGGGGGCGAAAAACTGTTTTTT
TRBJ1-5	TRBV19	16	TRBD1	.	CASTAGQGSLGQPQHF	TGTGCCAGTACCGCGGGACAGGGCAGTCTCGGTCAGCCCCAGCATTTT
TRBJ2-4	TRBV28	15	TRBD1	.	CASSGDRGLSDIQYF	TGTGCCAGCAGTGGCGACAGGGGGCTTTCGGACATTCAGTACTTC
TRBJ2-3	TRBV7-2	17	TRBD2	.	CASSLDWTSGNTDTQYF	TGTGCCAGCAGCTTAGACTGGACTAGCGGGAACACAGATACGCAGTATTTT
TRBJ1-1	TRBV7-3	16	.	.	CASSLTDTLGVTEAFF	TGTGCCAGCAGCTTAACTGACACCTTGGGCGTCACTGAAGCTTTCTTT
TRBJ2-1	TRBV9	16	TRBD1	.	CASSVITGQGAIEQFF	TGTGCCAGCAGCGTGATAACGGGACAGGGGGCTATCGAGCAGTTCTTC
TRBJ2-1	TRBV11-2	14	.	once	CASSLRYGGGEQFF	TGTGCCAGCAGCTTAAGATATGGGGGCGGTGAGCAGTTCTTC
TRBJ1-1	TRBV11-2	17	.	.	CASSQAAGEGQGTEAFF	TGCGCCAGCAGCCAAGCCGCGGGGGAAGGCCAGGGCACTGAAGCTTTCTTT
TRBJ2-5	TRBV2	13	.	.	CASRADSEETQYF	TGTGCCAGCAGGGCGGACTCCGAAGAGACCCAGTACTTC
TRBJ1-3	TRBV9	15	.	few	CASSGSGVPGNTIYF	TGTGCCAGCAGCGGGTCAGGGGTACCTGGAAACACCATATATTTT
TRBJ1-6	TRBV11-2	14	.	.	CASSLGTANSPLHF	TGTGCCAGCAGCTTAGGGACAGCAAATTCACCCCTCCACTTT